This paragraph reports one TCR beta chain. Germline V gene sequence: CDR1 MDHEN, CDR2 SYDVKM. V dropped 5 bases and J dropped 8; count of bases not matched to a gene: 8. The CDR3 has 14 residues. TCRdb's copy holds only in-frame clones and misses some; the assay was immunoSEQ multiplex PCR. The table has tens of thousands of clones, nearly 98% seen once. This specimen belongs to a study of technical replicates of blood from several donors. The TCR was taken from a human donor in good health. The V call is TRBV28, the J call TRBJ2-2; TRBD1 matches at 7 bases. Sequenced: T cells isolated from PBMCs. The DNA for the CDR3 is TGTGCCAGCAGTAGAGACAGGGTACAAGGGGAGCTGTTTTTT. Translating it yields CASSRDRVQGELFF.